The T cell receptor (beta chain) under discussion was sequenced for a study of blood T cell repertoires in COVID-19. In the study overall: Spain, Italy and the United States supplied samples that represented acute and convalescent COVID-19.

Authors' methods: Reference gene primer amplification gave estimated nucleated cell counts. Sequencing used immunoSEQ multiplex PCR; TCRdb keeps in-frame clones, though not all of them. V, J and clone size are taken as reported in that table, and D and trimming were inferred from the DNA itself. The table lists some 130,000 clones, approximately 86% of them singletons. Participants spanned ages roughly 18 to 95 years and resided in 24 US areas. Recovered participants had two consecutive negative NP/OP PCR tests, healthcare professional clearance, or symptom resolution. This clone has more than one count but fewer than ten. Trimming shortened V by 2 bases and J by 2 bases, and 16 bases separated the two germline ends. Germline values: CDR1 MNHEY, CDR2 SVGEGT. CDR3 length: 17 amino acids.

The chain is built from TRBV6-2 or TRBV6-3 and TRBJ1-5; D might be TRBD1 (5 bases). Sequencing used PBMCs or T cells enriched from blood (not recorded which). This TCR was sampled from a woman in her forties or fifties who had recovered from COVID-19. The CDR3 DNA follows: TGTGCCAGCAGTTACAGTGAGGGAGGGGTGGGCAATCAGCCCCAGCATTTT. Translation: CASSYSEGGVGNQPQHF.